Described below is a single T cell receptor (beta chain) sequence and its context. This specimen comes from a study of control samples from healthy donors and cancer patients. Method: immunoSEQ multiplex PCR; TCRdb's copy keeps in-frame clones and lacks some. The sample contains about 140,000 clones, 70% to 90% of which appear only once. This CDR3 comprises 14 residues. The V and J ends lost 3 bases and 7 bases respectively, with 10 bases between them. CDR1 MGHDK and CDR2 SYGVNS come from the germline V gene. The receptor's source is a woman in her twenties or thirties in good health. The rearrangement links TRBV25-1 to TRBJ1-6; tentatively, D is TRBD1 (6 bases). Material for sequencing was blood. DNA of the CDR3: TGTGCCAGCAGTGATTTGAGGGGGAATTCACCCCTCCACTTT. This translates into CASSDLRGNSPLHF.